What follows describes a single T cell receptor beta chain. The antigen is not known. The sample belongs to a study of cytomegalovirus exposure and HLA in healthy donors. CDR1 and CDR2 from the germline V gene are MNHNS and SASEGT. The CDR3 has 14 residues. The V and J ends lost 8 bases and 0 bases respectively, with 12 bases between them. Clones were read by immunoSEQ multiplex PCR, and TCRdb kept only the in-frame ones, dropping some. The sample yields around 56,000 clones, roughly nine tenths seen once. Study observations and caveats: Across donors, most TCRs were seen rarely, yet some public ones were widespread. A list of roughly 160 TCR beta chains associated with cytomegalovirus was given. Subsequent analysis found a tendency for first-cohort TCR clusters to co-occur within the 120 or so validation repertoires.

The sample was PBMCs. This clonotype originated in a woman in her late teens or twenties in good health and CMV-seronegative. The genes are TRBV6-1 and TRBJ2-3; no definite D call. The CDR3: CASQVQASTDTQYF. For the CDR3, the DNA is TGTGCCAGCCAAGTTCAAGCAAGCACAGATACGCAGTATTTT.